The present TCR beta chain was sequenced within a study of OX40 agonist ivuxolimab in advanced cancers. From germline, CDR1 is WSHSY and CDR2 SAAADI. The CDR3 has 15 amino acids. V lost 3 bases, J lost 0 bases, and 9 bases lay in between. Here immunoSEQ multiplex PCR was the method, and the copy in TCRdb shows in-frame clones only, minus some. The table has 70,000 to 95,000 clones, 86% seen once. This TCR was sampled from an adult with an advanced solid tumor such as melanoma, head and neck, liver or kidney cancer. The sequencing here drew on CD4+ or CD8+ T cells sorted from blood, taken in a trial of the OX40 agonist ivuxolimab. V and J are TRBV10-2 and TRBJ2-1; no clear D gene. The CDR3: CASSDSSRSYNEQFF. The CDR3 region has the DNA TGCGCCAGCAGTGATAGCTCCCGCTCCTACAATGAGCAGTTCTTC.